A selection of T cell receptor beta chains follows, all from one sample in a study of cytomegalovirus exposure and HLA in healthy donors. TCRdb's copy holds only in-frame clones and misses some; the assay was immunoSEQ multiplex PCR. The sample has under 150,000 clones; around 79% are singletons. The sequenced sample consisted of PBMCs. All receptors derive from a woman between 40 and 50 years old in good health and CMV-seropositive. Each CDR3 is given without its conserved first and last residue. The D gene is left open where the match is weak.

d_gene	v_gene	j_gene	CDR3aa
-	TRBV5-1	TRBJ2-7	ASSLTGEQY
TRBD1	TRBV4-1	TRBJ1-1	ASSPRAGGGTEAF
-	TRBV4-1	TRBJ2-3	ASSQGQTSTDTQY
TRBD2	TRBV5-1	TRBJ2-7	ASSFGLAGTYEQY
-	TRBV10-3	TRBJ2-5	ATEETQY
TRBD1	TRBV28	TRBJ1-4	ASSEGGVEKLF
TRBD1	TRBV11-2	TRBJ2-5	ASSYSGTGGFSGETQY
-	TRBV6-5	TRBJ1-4	ASSPGPWGDEKLF
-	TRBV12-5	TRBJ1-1	ASGLSTGRAF
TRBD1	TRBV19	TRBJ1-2	ASSPSGGVDYGYT